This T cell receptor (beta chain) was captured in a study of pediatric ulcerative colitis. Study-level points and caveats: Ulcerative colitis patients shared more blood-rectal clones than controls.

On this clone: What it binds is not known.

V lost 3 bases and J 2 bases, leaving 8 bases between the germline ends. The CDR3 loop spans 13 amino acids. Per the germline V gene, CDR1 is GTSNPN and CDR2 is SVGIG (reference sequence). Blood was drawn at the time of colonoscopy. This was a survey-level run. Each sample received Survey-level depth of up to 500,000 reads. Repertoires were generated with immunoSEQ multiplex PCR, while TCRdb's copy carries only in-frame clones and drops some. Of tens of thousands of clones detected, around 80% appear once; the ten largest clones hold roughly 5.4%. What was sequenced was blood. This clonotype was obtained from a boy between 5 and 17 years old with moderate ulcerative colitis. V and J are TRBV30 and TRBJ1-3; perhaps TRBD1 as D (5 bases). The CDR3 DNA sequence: TGTGCCTGGAGGGGAGGGGCTGGAAACACCATATATTTT. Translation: CAWRGGAGNTIYF.